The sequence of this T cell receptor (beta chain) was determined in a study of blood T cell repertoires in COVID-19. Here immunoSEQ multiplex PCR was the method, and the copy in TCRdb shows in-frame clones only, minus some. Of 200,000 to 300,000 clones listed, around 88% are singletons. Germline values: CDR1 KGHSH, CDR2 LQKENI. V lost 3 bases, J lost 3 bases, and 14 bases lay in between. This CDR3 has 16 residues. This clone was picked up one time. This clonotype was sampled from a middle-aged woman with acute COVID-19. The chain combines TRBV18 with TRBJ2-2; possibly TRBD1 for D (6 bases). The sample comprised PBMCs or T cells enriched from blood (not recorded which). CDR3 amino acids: CASSPQTGRDTGELFF. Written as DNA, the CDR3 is TGTGCCAGCTCACCCCAAACAGGGAGAGACACCGGGGAGCTGTTTTTT.